These 9 T cell receptor beta chains were all obtained from the same sample, sequenced in a study of early T cells in non-severe SARS-CoV-2 infection. TCRdb reanalysed the 5' RACE reads using MiXCR and keeps one entry per CDR3 protein. The sample yields some 82,000 distinct CDR3 sequences, 12% seen once. Sequencing input: whole blood. The receptors come from an adult who was a healthcare worker with PCR-confirmed SARS-CoV-2 infection or an uninfected control (not recorded which).

This clonotype was counted only a few times. V and J are TRBV5-1 and TRBJ2-5, with D hard to call. Trimming shortened V by 2 bases and J by 3 bases, and 8 bases separated the two germline ends. The germline gives CDR1 SGHRS, CDR2 YFSETQ. The CDR3 has 13 amino acids. Written as DNA, the CDR3 is TGCGCCAGCAGCTTCAAAGCCAAAGAGACCCAGTACTTC. This codes for CASSFKAKETQYF. Drawing the rest from reference TRBV5-1 and TRBJ2-5, the complete variable domain is KAGVTQTPRYLIKTRGQQVTLSCSPISGHRSVSWYQQTPGQGLQFLFEYFSETQRNKGNFPGRFSGRQFSNSRSEMNVSTLELGDSALYLCASSFKAKETQYFGPGTRLLVL.

This clonotype appeared many times. The chain recombines TRBV7-8 with TRBJ2-7, with 13 bases identical to TRBD2. CDR1 is SGHVS, CDR2 FQNEAQ, per germline. The V and J ends lost 5 bases and 6 bases, in that order; junction bases with no gene match: 10. The CDR3 has 16 amino acids. CDR3 bases: TGTGCCAGCAGCCCCAATCGACTAGCGGGAGGTCTCGAGCAGTACTTC. It specifies CASSPNRLAGGLEQYF.

The chain employs TRBV7-9 and TRBJ2-7; the D call may be TRBD1 or TRBD2 (5 bases each). V lost 2 bases and J 5 bases, leaving 13 bases between the germline ends. The CDR3 loop spans 14 amino acids. Germline CDR1 reads SEHNR; CDR2 reads FQNEAQ (reference sequence). For the CDR3, the DNA is TGTGCCAGCAGCTTAACAGGTTTCGGGGACGAGCAGTACTTC. Its translation is CASSLTGFGDEQYF. Based on the CDR3 plus reference TRBV7-9 and TRBJ2-7, the full variable domain is DTGVSQNPRHKITKRGQNVTFRCDPISEHNRLYWYRQTLGQGPEFLTYFQNEAQLEKSRLLSDRFSAERPKGSFSTLEIQRTEQGDSAMYLCASSLTGFGDEQYFGPGTRLTVT.

This clonotype was observed a few times. This chain connects TRBV19 to TRBJ2-2, with TRBD2 matching over 13 bases. Losses at the gene ends were 1 base for V and 4 bases for J; bases not matched to a gene: 6. Germline V gives CDR1 LNHDA, CDR2 SQIVND (reference sequence). The CDR3 spans 18 residues. Here the CDR3 DNA reads TGTGCCAGTAGTATAGTACTAGCGGGGGGGCGATTCACCGGGGAGCTGTTTTTT. Amino acids: CASSIVLAGGRFTGELFF.

This chain uses TRBV6-1 with TRBJ2-3; 10 bases are a match to TRBD2. The CDR3 consists of 16 residues. The V segment lost 5 bases and the J segment 3 bases; nucleotides outside the gene matches: 8. Per the germline V gene, CDR1 is MNHNS and CDR2 is SASEGT. CDR3 sequence reads: CASSSSSGSRTDTQYF. CDR3 bases: TGTGCCAGCAGTTCCTCTAGCGGGAGTCGTACAGATACGCAGTATTTT.

This clonotype has a handful of counts. This chain connects TRBV11-2 to TRBJ2-5; D is unclear. The CDR3 spans 12 residues. Looked up from germline, CDR1 is SGHAT and CDR2 is FQNNGV. The V and J ends lost 0 bases and 4 bases respectively, with 3 bases between them. Here the CDR3 DNA reads TGTGCCAGCAGCTTAGAACGAGAGACCCAGTACTTC. Encoded protein: CASSLERETQYF.

Comments on this clonotype: This may stem from a read error, because a much larger clone lies one nucleotide away. In this CDR3 the conserved last residue, phenylalanine or tryptophan, is missing, so a read error is likely. The rearrangement links TRBV7-3 to TRBJ2-2, with TRBD2 matching 9 bases. The CDR3 is made up of 16 amino acids. V lost 5 bases and J lost 3; bases outside the gene matches: 7. CDR1 SGHTA and CDR2 FQGTGA come from the germline V gene. CDR3 coding DNA: TGTGCCAGCAGCCCGACCCTAGCGGGGTACACCGGGGAGCTGTTTCTT. Protein: CASSPTLAGYTGELFL.

V is TRBV20-1 and J is TRBJ1-6; a possible D gene is TRBD1 (5 bases). CDR3 length: 15 amino acids. Germline V gene lookup returns CDR1 DFQATT and CDR2 SNEGSKA (reference sequence). Trimming took 3 bases from V and 8 from J, leaving 17 bases between them. The CDR3 bases are TGCAGTGCTAGTGAGCGGGGGTTTCTCTATTCACCCCTCCACTTT. Encoded protein: CSASERGFLYSPLHF.

There are many counts of this clonotype. The rearrangement uses TRBV29-1 and TRBJ2-3; 8 nucleotides line up with TRBD2. Germline loops: CDR1 SQVTM, CDR2 ANQGSEA. The junction had 14 bases not matched to a gene; V was cut back by 7 bases and J by 8 bases. There are 14 residues in the CDR3. The CDR3 DNA follows: TGCAGCGCCAGTTACAGCGGGAGTATTAGTACGCAGTATTTT. It translates to CSASYSGSISTQYF.